Listed below are T cell receptor beta chains from one sample, sequenced in a study of early T cells in non-severe SARS-CoV-2 infection. Each CDR3 protein is one row after TCRdb ran MiXCR on the 5' RACE reads. The data hold about 46,000 distinct CDR3 sequences, with about a tenth observed a single time. Specimen: whole blood. The origin of the receptors is an adult who was a healthcare worker with PCR-confirmed SARS-CoV-2 infection or an uninfected control (not recorded which). CDR3s include the opening cysteine and the closing phenylalanine or tryptophan. The D gene is left open where the match is weak. For some rows the clone size is stated as once, few or many, or as a class when expanded; others skip it.

CSAQLFGMNYGYTF	TGCAGCGCACAATTGTTCGGAATGAACTATGGCTACACCTTC	TRBV29-1	NA	NA	TRBJ1-2
CASRGFELSYEQYF	TGTGCCAGCAGAGGTTTTGAACTCTCCTACGAGCAGTACTTC	TRBV27	NA	NA	TRBJ2-7
CASSFLAATYEQYF	TGTGCCAGCAGCTTCCTAGCGGCTACCTACGAGCAGTACTTC	TRBV7-2	TRBD2	medium-sized	TRBJ2-7
CASSPTRDAGEQYF	TGTGCCAGCAGCCCGACCCGGGACGCCGGCGAGCAGTACTTC	TRBV7-9	NA	many	TRBJ2-7
CASTFQTSVSYNEQFF	TGTGCCAGCACCTTTCAGACTAGCGTCTCCTACAATGAGCAGTTCTTC	TRBV12-3/TRBV12-4	TRBD2	many	TRBJ2-1
CASSYGTSAGETQYF	TGTGCCAGCAGCTACGGGACTAGCGCGGGGGAGACCCAGTACTTC	TRBV6-2/TRBV6-3	TRBD2	many	TRBJ2-5
CSGATGGETQYF	TGCAGCGGAGCGACAGGGGGCGAGACCCAGTACTTC	TRBV29-1	TRBD1	many	TRBJ2-5
CSAGDTNTEAFF	TGCAGTGCCGGGGATACAAACACTGAAGCTTTCTTT	TRBV20-1	NA	many	TRBJ1-1
CASMSSLLF	TGTGCCAGCATGAGTTCATTGCTCTTC	TRBV6-2/TRBV6-3	NA	NA	TRBJ2-1
CASSSPPPAYEQYF	TGTGCCAGCAGTTCACCCCCCCCCGCCTACGAGCAGTACTTC	TRBV28	NA	NA	TRBJ2-7
CASSPGSGDQPQHF	TGTGCCAGCTCACCAGGGAGTGGAGATCAGCCCCAGCATTTT	TRBV18	NA	many	TRBJ1-5
CAICGPGDTDTQYF	TGTGCCATCTGCGGCCCGGGGGACACAGATACGCAGTATTTT	TRBV28	NA	NA	TRBJ2-3
CSVGDGTANTGELFF	TGCAGCGTTGGGGATGGGACAGCGAACACCGGGGAGCTGTTTTTT	TRBV29-1	TRBD1	many	TRBJ2-2
CASSYSPNEQFF	TGTGCCAGCAGTTACTCGCCCAATGAGCAGTTCTTC	TRBV6-5	NA	few	TRBJ2-1
CALRGQPQHF	TGTGCCCTCCGGGGTCAGCCCCAGCATTTT	TRBV12-3/TRBV12-4	NA	few	TRBJ1-5
CASSSGLHEVEQFF	TGTGCCAGCAGCTCGGGACTCCACGAGGTTGAGCAGTTCTTC	TRBV5-4	NA	many	TRBJ2-1
CSARDEDRNIQYF	TGCAGTGCTAGAGATGAGGACAGAAACATTCAGTACTTC	TRBV20-1	NA	many	TRBJ2-4
CASSRGPTGGNQPQHF	TGTGCCAGCAGCCGGGGGCCGACAGGGGGCAATCAGCCCCAGCATTTT	TRBV5-6	TRBD1	many	TRBJ1-5
CASRPIGGPMTDTQYF	TGTGCCAGCAGACCCATCGGGGGTCCGATGACAGATACGCAGTATTTT	TRBV28	NA	few	TRBJ2-3
CSARESLLGNTIYF	TGCAGTGCTAGAGAGTCGCTGCTTGGAAACACCATATATTTT	TRBV20-1	NA	many	TRBJ1-3
CASSPLPGQTAYEQYF	TGTGCCAGCTCACCACTACCGGGACAGACAGCCTACGAGCAGTACTTC	TRBV18	TRBD1	NA	TRBJ2-7
CASSQRTSKATDTQYF	TGTGCCAGCAGCCAAAGGACTAGCAAAGCGACAGATACGCAGTATTTT	TRBV7-8	TRBD2	many	TRBJ2-3
CASSRGTSGSSEQFF	TGTGCCAGCAGTCGTGGGACTAGCGGGAGTAGTGAGCAGTTCTTC	TRBV2	TRBD2	few	TRBJ2-1